A single sample is the source of the 16 T cell receptor beta chains below, sequenced in a study of blood T cell repertoires in COVID-19. Profiled with immunoSEQ multiplex PCR; TCRdb holds only in-frame clones, not every one. The top ten hold 4.5% to 5.5% of the sample, which has approximately 200,000 clones, around 85% seen once. Sample: peripheral blood. These receptors were taken from a human donor in a cohort sampled during active COVID-19.

V usage is TRBV19 and J usage is TRBJ2-1, with 7 nucleotides matching TRBD2. The CDR3 sequence is 13 residues long. Germline V gives CDR1 LNHDA, CDR2 SQIVND (reference sequence). The V gene end was trimmed by 11 bases and the J gene end by 4 bases; junction bases not matched to a gene: 8. The CDR3: CAVRGGAYNEQFF. The DNA for the CDR3 is TGTGCCGTACGCGGGGGTGCGTACAATGAGCAGTTCTTC.

The chain couples TRBV28 to TRBJ2-4, with TRBD1 identical over 9 bases. The CDR3 is 17 residues long. Germline assignment: CDR1 MDHEN and CDR2 SYDVKM. Trimming cost V 5 bases and J 3 bases; bases outside gene matches: 11. The CDR3 here is CASSIRGQGRVKNIQYF. CDR3 sequence (DNA): TGTGCCAGCAGTATAAGGGGACAGGGTCGGGTCAAAAACATTCAGTACTTC.

V usage is TRBV21-1 and J usage is TRBJ2-7; the D call in the table, TRBD1, was not verified against the DNA. TRBV21-1 is a pseudogene segment. This CDR3 is built from 14 residues. The DNA for the CDR3 is TGTGCCAGGGAAGACAGACACAAATTTTCCGAGCAGTACTTC. It is translated as CAREDRHKFSEQYF.

This rearrangement joins TRBV15 to TRBJ2-7, with TRBD1 matching 8 bases. From germline, CDR1 is LNHNV and CDR2 YYDKDF (reference sequence). This CDR3 comprises 17 residues. The junction had 11 bases not matched to a gene; V was cut back by 3 bases and J by 1 base. The CDR3 here is CATSSPPPGDRSYEQYF. CDR3 bases: TGTGCCACCAGCAGTCCCCCCCCCGGGGACAGGTCCTACGAGCAGTACTTC.

The J gene is TRBJ1-2, the V gene TRBV2, with 12 bases identical to TRBD1. The CDR3 loop spans 13 amino acids. Looked up from germline, CDR1 is SNHLY and CDR2 is FYNNEI. V gave up 6 bases and J gave up 4 bases; unmatched junction bases: 0. The CDR3 protein is CASRGQGAYGYTF. The CDR3 DNA follows: TGTGCCAGCAGGGGACAGGGGGCCTATGGCTACACCTTC.

In its sample, this clone ranks as medium-sized. This chain joins TRBV27 and TRBJ1-5; D gene uncertain. The CDR3 is 14 residues long. Germline V CDR1 and CDR2: MNHEY, SMNVEV (reference sequence). V dropped 5 bases and J dropped 5 bases, with 13 bases sitting between them. This CDR3 is CASSLDSGHQPQHF. The CDR3 DNA follows: TGTGCCAGCAGTCTGGACTCCGGCCATCAGCCCCAGCATTTT.

This clone was detected only a few times. The rearrangement joins TRBV4-2 to TRBJ1-4; D is uncertain. CDR1 is LGHNA and CDR2 is YNFKEQ in the germline V gene. The ends were cut back, 1 base at V and 7 bases at J, with 4 bases in the middle. The CDR3 covers 12 residues. In DNA, the CDR3 is TGTGCCAGCAGCCAAGGGCTTGAAAAACTGTTTTTT. It yields the protein CASSQGLEKLFF.

The chain uses TRBV6-5 and TRBJ1-2; D may be TRBD1 (5 bases). V was shortened by 0 bases and J by 8 bases, with 13 bases between the two germline ends. This CDR3 contains 14 residues. Per the germline V gene, CDR1 is MNHEY and CDR2 is SVGAGI. CDR3: CASSYSQGMRGYTF. As DNA, the CDR3 is TGTGCCAGCAGTTACTCTCAGGGAATGCGAGGCTACACCTTC.

This clone has only one observation. V usage is TRBV7-9 and J usage is TRBJ2-7; 10 nucleotides agree with TRBD1. The V segment lost 10 bases and the J segment 5 bases; nucleotides outside the gene matches: 8. CDR1 SEHNR and CDR2 FQNEAQ come from the germline V gene (reference sequence). This CDR3 comprises 13 residues. The CDR3 here is CATKGQGNHEQYF. CDR3 nucleotides: TGTGCCACCAAGGGACAGGGGAACCACGAGCAGTACTTC.

Ten or more counts support this clone. The DNA for the CDR3 is TGTGCCAGCAGTTACTCCCGAGCGGGAGAGCACAATGAGCAGTTCTTC. Translation: CASSYSRAGEHNEQFF. This chain connects TRBV6-5 to TRBJ2-1, with TRBD2 matching over 8 bases. CDR1 and CDR2 (germline): MNHEY, SVGAGI. This CDR3 contains 16 residues. V lost 0 bases and J lost 5; bases outside the gene matches: 6.

The chain carries TRBV6-6 and TRBJ2-7; 9 bases are shared with TRBD1. The germline CDR1 and CDR2 sequences are MNHNY and SVGAGI (reference sequence). CDR3 length equals 14 residues. The ends lost 6 bases at V and 4 bases at J; junction bases unmatched: 7. The CDR3: CASRTGTGPYEQYF. The CDR3 DNA reads TGTGCCAGCAGAACCGGGACAGGGCCGTACGAGCAGTACTTC.

V gene TRBV12-3 or TRBV12-4 combines with J gene TRBJ2-7, with unresolved D. CDR3 length: 13 amino acids. Deletions cut 5 bases from V and 12 bases from J, with 20 bases between. The CDR3 bases are TGTGCCAGCAGTCCTGCGAGAGGCGGCCGACGGTACTTC. This gives the protein CASSPARGGRRYF.

This sequence joins TRBV18 and TRBJ2-7; 7 nucleotides line up with TRBD1. Per germline, CDR1 KGHSH and CDR2 LQKENI. With 5 bases clipped from V and 0 bases from J, the junction kept 4 bases outside the gene matches. This CDR3 spans 14 amino acids. The CDR3 region has the DNA TGTGCCAGCTCAGACTACAGGGGCTCCTACGAGCAGTACTTC. Its protein is CASSDYRGSYEQYF.

The chain employs TRBV5-4 and TRBJ2-7, with 9 nucleotides matching TRBD2. The CDR3 extends over 15 amino acids. The trim removed 1 base at V and 4 bases at J, leaving 6 bases unmatched. CDR1 and CDR2 (germline): SGHNT, YYREEE (reference sequence). CDR3 protein: CASSLRGLASYEQYF. CDR3 in DNA: TGTGCCAGCAGCTTGAGGGGACTAGCTTCTTACGAGCAGTACTTC. The whole variable domain, remainder taken from reference TRBV5-4 and TRBJ2-7, is ETGVTQSPTHLIKTRGQQVTLRCSSQSGHNTVSWYQQALGQGPQFIFQYYREEENGRGNFPPRFSGLQFPNYSSELNVNALELDDSALYLCASSLRGLASYEQYFGPGTRLTVT.

The chain joins TRBV9 to TRBJ2-5; 8 bases are shared with TRBD2. Germline loops: CDR1 SGDLS, CDR2 YYNGEE. The CDR3 totals 15 residues. J lost 4 bases, V lost 4 bases, and 9 bases had no gene match. The CDR3 DNA follows: TGTGCCAGCAGCTTTGGACCGCTAGCGGGAGAGACCCAGTACTTC. Protein: CASSFGPLAGETQYF.

This clone has only one observation. V gene TRBV4-1 combines with J gene TRBJ1-1, with a weak D call TRBD1 (6 bases). The germline CDR1 and CDR2 sequences are MGHRA and YSYEKL. This CDR3 comprises 16 residues. With 2 bases removed from V and 0 bases from J, the gap between germline ends came to 13 bases. CDR3 protein: CASSQILQGLNTEAFF. In nucleotides, the CDR3 is TGCGCCAGCAGCCAAATACTACAGGGACTGAACACTGAAGCTTTCTTT.